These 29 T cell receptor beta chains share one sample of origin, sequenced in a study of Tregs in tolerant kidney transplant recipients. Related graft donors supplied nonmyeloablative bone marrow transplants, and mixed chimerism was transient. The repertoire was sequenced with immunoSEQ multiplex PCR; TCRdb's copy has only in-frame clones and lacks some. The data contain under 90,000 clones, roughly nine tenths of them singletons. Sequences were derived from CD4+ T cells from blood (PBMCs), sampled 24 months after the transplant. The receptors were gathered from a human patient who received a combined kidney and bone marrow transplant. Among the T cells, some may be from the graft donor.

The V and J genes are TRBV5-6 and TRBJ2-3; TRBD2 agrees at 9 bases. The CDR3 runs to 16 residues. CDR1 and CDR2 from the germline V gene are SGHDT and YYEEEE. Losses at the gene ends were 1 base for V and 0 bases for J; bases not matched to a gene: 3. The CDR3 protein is CASSLRLAGSTDTQYF. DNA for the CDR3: TGTGCCAGCAGCTTGCGGCTAGCGGGGAGCACAGATACGCAGTATTTT.

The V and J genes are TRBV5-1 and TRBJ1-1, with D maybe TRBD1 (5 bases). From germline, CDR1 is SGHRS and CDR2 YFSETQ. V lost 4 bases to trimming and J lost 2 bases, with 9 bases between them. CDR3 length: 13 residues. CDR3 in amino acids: CASSIDSNTEAFF. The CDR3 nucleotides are TGCGCCAGCAGCATAGACAGTAACACTGAAGCTTTCTTT.

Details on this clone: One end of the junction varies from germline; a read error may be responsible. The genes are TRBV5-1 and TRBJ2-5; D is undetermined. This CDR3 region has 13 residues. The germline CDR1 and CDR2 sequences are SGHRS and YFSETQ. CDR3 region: CASSLGAEETQNF. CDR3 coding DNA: TGCGCCAGCAGCTTGGGGGCCGAAGAGACCCAGAACTTC.

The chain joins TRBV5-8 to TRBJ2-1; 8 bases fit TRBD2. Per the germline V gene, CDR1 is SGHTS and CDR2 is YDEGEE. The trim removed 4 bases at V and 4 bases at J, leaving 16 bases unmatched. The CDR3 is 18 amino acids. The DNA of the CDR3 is TGTGCCAGCAGCCCGGGACTTGAAGCGGGAGTTCAATACAATGAGCAGTTCTTC. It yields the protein CASSPGLEAGVQYNEQFF. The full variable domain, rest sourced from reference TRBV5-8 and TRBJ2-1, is EAGVTQSPTHLIKTRGQQATLRCSPISGHTSVYWYQQALGLGLQFLLWYDEGEERNRGNFPPRFSGRQFPNYSSELNVNALELEDSALYLCASSPGLEAGVQYNEQFFGPGTRLTVL.

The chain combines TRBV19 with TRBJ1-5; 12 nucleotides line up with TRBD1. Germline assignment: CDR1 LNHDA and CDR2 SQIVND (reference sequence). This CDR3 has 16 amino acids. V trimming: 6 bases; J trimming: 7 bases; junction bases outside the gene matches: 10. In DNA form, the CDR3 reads TGTGCCAGTAGCCGACCGGGACAGGGGGCTTTACAGCCCCAGCATTTT. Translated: CASSRPGQGALQPQHF. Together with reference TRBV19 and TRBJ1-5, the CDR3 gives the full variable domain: DGGITQSPKYLFRKEGQNVTLSCEQNLNHDAMYWYRQDPGQGLRLIYYSQIVNDFQKGDIAEGYSVSREKKESFPLTVTSAQKNPTAFYLCASSRPGQGALQPQHFGDGTRLSIL.

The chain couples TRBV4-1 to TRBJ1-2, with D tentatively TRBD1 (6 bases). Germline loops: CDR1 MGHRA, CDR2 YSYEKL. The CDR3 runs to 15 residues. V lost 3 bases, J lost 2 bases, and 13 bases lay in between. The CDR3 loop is CASSHRLTGNYGYTF. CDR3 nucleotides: TGCGCCAGCAGCCACCGCTTGACAGGCAACTATGGCTACACCTTC.

This CDR3 reads CASKPRGSMFGAGAYEQYF. CDR3 nucleotide sequence: TGTGCCAGTAAGCCGCGGGGAAGCATGTTCGGAGCTGGCGCTTACGAGCAGTACTTC. The chain uses TRBV19 and TRBJ2-7; tentative D call: TRBD2 (6 bases). V lost 7 bases, J lost 4 bases, and 32 bases lay in between. The CDR3 extends over 19 amino acids. Per the germline V gene, CDR1 is LNHDA and CDR2 is SQIVND (reference sequence).

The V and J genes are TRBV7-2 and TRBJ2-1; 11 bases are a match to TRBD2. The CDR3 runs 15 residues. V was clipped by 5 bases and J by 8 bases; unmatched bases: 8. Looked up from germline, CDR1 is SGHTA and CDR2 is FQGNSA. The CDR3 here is CASSVGLAGGYEQFF. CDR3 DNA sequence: TGTGCCAGCAGCGTCGGTTTAGCGGGGGGGTATGAGCAGTTCTTC.

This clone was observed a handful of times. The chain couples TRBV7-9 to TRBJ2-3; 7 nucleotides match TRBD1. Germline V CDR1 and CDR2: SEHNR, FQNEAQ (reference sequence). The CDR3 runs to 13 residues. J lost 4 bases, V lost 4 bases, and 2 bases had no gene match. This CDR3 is CASSYQGADTQYF. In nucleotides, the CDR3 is TGTGCCAGCAGCTATCAGGGGGCAGATACGCAGTATTTT.

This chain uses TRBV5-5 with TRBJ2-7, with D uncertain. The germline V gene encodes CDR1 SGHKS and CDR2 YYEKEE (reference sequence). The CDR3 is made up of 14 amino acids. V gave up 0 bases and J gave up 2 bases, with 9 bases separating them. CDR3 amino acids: CASSLVPEAYEQYF. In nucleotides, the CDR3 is TGTGCCAGCAGCTTGGTTCCAGAGGCCTACGAGCAGTACTTC.

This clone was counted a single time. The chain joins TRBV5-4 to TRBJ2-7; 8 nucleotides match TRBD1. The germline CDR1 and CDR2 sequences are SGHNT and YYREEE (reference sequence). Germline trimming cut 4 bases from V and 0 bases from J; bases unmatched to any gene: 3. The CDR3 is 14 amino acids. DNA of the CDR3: TGTGCCAGCAGCCGGACAGGGAACTCCTACGAGCAGTACTTC. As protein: CASSRTGNSYEQYF.

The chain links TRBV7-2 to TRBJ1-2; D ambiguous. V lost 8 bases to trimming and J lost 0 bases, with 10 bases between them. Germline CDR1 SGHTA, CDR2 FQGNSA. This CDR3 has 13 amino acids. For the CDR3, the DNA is TGTGCCAGCGAGCGATATACTAACTATGGCTACACCTTC. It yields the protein CASERYTNYGYTF.

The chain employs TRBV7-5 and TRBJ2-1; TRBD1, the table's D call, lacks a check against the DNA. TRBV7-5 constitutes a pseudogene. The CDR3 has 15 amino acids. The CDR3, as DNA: TGTGTCAGAAAAAGGGGGAACATGACCTACAATGAGCAGTTCTTC. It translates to CVRKRGNMTYNEQFF.

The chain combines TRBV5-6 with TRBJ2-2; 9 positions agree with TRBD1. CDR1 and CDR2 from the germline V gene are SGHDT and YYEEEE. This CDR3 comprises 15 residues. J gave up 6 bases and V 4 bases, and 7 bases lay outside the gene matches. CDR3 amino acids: CASSTGTGLPGELFF. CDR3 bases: TGTGCCAGCAGCACAGGGACAGGGTTACCCGGGGAGCTGTTTTTT.

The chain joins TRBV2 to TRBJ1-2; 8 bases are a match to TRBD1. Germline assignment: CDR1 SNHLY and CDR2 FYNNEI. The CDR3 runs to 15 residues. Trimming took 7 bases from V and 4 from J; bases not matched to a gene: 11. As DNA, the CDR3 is TGTGCCAGCACCCTTGGACAGGGCGAAAGCTATGGCTACACCTTC. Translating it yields CASTLGQGESYGYTF.

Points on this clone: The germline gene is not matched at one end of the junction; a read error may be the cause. CDR3: CASSGTSGPMVF. The CDR3 DNA reads as TGTGCCAGCAGCGGGACTAGCGGGCCCATGGTCTTC. The rearrangement links TRBV11-3 to TRBJ2-1; TRBD2 matches at 12 bases. Germline loops: CDR1 SGHNT, CDR2 YENEEA. The CDR3 sequence is 12 residues long.

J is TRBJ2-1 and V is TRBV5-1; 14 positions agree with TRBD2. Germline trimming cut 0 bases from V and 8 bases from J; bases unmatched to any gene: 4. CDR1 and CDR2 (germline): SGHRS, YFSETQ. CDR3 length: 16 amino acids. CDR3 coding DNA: TGCGCCAGCAGCTTGGGACTAGCGGGAGGGAGCTATGAGCAGTTCTTC. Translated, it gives CASSLGLAGGSYEQFF.

In DNA, the CDR3 is TGTGCCAGCAGGCTTCCCAGCGGGCTTCAAGAGACCCAGTACTTC. Translation gives CASRLPSGLQETQYF. The V call is TRBV7-2, the J call TRBJ2-5, with D perhaps matching TRBD2 (6 bases). V was pared by 6 bases and J by 2 bases, with 16 bases between. Per germline, CDR1 SGHTA and CDR2 FQGNSA. The CDR3 runs 15 residues.

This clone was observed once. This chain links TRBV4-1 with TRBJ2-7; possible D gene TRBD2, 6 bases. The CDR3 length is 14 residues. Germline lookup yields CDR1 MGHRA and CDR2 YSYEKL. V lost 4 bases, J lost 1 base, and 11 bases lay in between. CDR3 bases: TGCGCCAGCAGCCCGGGACTTCTGTCCTACGAGCAGTACTTC. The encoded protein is CASSPGLLSYEQYF.

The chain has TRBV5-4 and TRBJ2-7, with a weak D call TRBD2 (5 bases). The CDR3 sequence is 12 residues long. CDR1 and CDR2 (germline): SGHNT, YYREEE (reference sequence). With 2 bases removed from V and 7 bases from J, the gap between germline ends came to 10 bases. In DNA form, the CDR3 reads TGTGCCAGCAGCTTCCCGCCGGGGGAGCAGTACTTC. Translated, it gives CASSFPPGEQYF.

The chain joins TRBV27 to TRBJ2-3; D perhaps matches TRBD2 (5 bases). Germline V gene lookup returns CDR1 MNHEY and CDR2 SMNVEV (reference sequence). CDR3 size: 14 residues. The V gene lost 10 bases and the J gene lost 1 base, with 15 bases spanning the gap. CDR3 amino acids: CATRLLEGTDTQYF. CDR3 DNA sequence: TGTGCCACCCGCCTGCTGGAGGGCACAGATACGCAGTATTTT.

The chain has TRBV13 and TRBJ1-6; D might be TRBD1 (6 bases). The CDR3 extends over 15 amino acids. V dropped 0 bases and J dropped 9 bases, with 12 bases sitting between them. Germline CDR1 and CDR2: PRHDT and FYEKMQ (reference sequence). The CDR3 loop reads CASSLGAARGSPLHF. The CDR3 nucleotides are TGTGCCAGCAGCTTAGGTGCGGCCAGGGGTTCACCCCTCCACTTT. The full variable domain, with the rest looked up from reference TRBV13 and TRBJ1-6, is AAGVIQSPRHLIKEKRETATLKCYPIPRHDTVYWYQQGPGQDPQFLISFYEKMQSDKGSIPDRFSAQQFSDYHSELNMSSLELGDSALYFCASSLGAARGSPLHFGNGTRLTVT.

This chain's CDR3 is CASSETGDNSPLHF. The CDR3 bases are TGTGCCAGCAGCGAGACAGGGGATAATTCACCCCTCCACTTT. The chain carries TRBV9 and TRBJ1-6; 8 positions match TRBD1. V was clipped by 3 bases and J by 5 bases; unmatched bases: 1. The germline CDR1 and CDR2 sequences are SGDLS and YYNGEE. This CDR3 is 14 amino acids long.

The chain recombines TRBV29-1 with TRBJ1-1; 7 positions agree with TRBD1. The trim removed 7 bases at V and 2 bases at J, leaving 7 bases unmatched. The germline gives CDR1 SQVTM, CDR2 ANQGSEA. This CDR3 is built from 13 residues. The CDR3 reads CSASTGSNTEAFF. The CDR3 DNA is TGCAGCGCATCGACAGGGTCTAACACTGAAGCTTTCTTT.

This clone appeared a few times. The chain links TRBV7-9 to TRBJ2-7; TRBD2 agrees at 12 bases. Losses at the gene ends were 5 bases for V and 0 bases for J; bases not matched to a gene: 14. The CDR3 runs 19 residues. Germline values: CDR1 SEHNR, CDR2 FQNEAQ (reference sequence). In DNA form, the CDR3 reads TGTGCCAGCAGCGGGAGGGGCCTAGCGGGGGGGCCCTACTCCTACGAGCAGTACTTC. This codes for CASSGRGLAGGPYSYEQYF.

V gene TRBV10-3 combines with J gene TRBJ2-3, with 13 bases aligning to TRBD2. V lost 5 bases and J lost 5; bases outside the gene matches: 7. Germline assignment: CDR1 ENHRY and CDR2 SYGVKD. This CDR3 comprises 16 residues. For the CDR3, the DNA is TGTGCCATCAGTAGACTAGCGGGGGGCCGGGGAGATACGCAGTATTTT. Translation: CAISRLAGGRGDTQYF.

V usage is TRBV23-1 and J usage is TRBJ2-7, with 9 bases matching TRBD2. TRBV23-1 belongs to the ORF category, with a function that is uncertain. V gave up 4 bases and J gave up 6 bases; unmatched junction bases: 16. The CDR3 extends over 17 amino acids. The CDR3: CASSRLVEVAGVCEQYF. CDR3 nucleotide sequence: TGCGCCAGCAGTCGTCTGGTTGAGGTAGCGGGAGTCTGCGAGCAGTACTTC.

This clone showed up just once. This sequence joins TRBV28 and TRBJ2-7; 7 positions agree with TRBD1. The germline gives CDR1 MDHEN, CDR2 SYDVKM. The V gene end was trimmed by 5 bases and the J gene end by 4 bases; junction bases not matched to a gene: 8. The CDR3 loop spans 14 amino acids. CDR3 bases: TGTGCCAGCAGTCACCGACAGGGTCTTTACGAGCAGTACTTC. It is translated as CASSHRQGLYEQYF.

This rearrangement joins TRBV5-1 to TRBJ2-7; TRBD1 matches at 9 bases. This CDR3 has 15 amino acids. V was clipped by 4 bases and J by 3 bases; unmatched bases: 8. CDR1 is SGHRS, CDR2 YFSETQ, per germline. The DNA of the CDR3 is TGCGCCAGCAGCATAGGGGACAGGGCCAACTACGAGCAGTACTTC. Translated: CASSIGDRANYEQYF.